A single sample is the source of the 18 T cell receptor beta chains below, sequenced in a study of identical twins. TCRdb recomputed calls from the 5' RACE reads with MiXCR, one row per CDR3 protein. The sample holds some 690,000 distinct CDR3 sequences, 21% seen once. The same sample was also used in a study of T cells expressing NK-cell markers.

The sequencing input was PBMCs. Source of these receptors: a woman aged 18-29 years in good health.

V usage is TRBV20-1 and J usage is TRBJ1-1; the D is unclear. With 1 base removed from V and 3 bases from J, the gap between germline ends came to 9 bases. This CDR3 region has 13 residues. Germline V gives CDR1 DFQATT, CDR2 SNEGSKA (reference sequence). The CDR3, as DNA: TGCAGTGCTAGAGCTGGATCCTACACTGAAGCTTTCTTT. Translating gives CSARAGSYTEAFF.

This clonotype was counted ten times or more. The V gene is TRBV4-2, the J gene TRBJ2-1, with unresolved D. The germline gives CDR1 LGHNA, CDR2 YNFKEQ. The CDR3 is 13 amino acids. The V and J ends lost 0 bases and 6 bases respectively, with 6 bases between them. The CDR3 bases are TGTGCCAGCAGCCAAGATCCTAGCAATGAGCAGTTCTTC. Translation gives CASSQDPSNEQFF.

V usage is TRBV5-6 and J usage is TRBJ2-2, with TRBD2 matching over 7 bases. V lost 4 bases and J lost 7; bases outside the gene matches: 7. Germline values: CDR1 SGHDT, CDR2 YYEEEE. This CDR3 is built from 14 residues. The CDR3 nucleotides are TGTGCCAGCAGCACGCGGGAGAGGGACGGGGAGCTGTTTTTT. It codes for CASSTRERDGELFF.

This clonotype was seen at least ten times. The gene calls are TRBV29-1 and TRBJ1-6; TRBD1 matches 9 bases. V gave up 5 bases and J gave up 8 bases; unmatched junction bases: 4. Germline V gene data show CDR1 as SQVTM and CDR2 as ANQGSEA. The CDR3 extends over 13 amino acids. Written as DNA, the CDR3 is TGCAGCGTTTCGACAGGGGGGGATTCACCCCTCCACTTT. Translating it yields CSVSTGGDSPLHF.

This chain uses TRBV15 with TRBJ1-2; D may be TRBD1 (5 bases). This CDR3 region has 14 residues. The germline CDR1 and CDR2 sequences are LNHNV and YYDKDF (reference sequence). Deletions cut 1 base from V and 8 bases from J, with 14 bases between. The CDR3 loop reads CATSRAAGGPGYTF. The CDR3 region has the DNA TGTGCCACCAGCAGAGCAGCCGGGGGTCCCGGCTACACCTTC.

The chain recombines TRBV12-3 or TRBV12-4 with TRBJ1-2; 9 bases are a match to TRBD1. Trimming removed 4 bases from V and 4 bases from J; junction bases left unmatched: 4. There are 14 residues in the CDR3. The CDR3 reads CASSWDRVAYGYTF. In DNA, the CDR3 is TGTGCCAGCAGTTGGGACAGGGTGGCCTATGGCTACACCTTC.

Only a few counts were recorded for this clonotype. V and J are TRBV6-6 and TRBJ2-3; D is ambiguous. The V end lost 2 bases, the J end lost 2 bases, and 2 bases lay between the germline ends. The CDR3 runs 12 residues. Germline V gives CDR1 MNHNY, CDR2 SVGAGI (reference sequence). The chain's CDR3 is CASSYVTDTQYF. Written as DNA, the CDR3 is TGTGCCAGCAGTTACGTCACAGATACGCAGTATTTT.

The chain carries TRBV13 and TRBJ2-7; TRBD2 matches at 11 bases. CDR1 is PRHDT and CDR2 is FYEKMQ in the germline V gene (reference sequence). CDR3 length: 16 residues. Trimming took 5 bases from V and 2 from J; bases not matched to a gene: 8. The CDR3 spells CASSLTSGGLAYEQYF. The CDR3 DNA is TGTGCCAGCAGCCTTACTAGCGGGGGACTAGCCTACGAGCAGTACTTC. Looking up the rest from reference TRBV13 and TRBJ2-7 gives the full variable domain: AAGVIQSPRHLIKEKRETATLKCYPIPRHDTVYWYQQGPGQDPQFLISFYEKMQSDKGSIPDRFSAQQFSDYHSELNMSSLELGDSALYFCASSLTSGGLAYEQYFGPGTRLTVT.

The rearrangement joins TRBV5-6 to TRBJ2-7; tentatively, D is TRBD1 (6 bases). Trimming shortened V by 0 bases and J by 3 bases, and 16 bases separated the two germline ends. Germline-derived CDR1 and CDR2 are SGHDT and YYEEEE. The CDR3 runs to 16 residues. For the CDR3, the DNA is TGTGCCAGCAGCTTGGCGTCAGGGGAGTTAGTCTACGAGCAGTACTTC. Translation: CASSLASGELVYEQYF. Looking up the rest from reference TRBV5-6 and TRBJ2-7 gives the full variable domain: DAGVTQSPTHLIKTRGQQVTLRCSPKSGHDTVSWYQQALGQGPQFIFQYYEEEERQRGNFPDRFSGHQFPNYSSELNVNALLLGDSALYLCASSLASGELVYEQYFGPGTRLTVT.

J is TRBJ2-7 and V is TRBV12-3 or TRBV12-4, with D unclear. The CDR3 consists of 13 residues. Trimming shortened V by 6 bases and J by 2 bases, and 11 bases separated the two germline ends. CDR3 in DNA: TGTGCCAGCAGCCCCGCCGGGCCCTACGAGCAGTACTTC. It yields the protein CASSPAGPYEQYF.

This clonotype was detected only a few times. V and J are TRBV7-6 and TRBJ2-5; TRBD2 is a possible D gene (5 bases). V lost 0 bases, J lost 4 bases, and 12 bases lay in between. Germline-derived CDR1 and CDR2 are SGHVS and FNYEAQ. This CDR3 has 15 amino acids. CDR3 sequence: CASSLAVAGRETQYF. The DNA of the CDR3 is TGTGCCAGCAGCTTAGCGGTGGCGGGCCGAGAGACCCAGTACTTC.

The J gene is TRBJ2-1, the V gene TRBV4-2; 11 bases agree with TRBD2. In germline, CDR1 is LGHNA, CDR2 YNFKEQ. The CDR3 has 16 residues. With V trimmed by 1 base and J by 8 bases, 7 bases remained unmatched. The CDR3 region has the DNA TGTGCCAGCAGCCAAGCTAGCGGGGGGCAAGGCGATGAGCAGTTCTTC. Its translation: CASSQASGGQGDEQFF.

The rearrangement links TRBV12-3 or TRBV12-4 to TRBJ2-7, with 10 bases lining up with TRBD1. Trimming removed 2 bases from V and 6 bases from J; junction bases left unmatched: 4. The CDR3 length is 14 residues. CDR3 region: CASSLLTGGSEQYF. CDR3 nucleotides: TGTGCCAGCAGTTTACTGACAGGGGGCTCCGAGCAGTACTTC.

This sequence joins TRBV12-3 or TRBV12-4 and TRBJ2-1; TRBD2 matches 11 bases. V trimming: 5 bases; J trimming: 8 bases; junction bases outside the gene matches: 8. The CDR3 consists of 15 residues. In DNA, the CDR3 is TGTGCCAGCAGTCCCGTAGCGGGGGGGCCCTATGAGCAGTTCTTC. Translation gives CASSPVAGGPYEQFF.

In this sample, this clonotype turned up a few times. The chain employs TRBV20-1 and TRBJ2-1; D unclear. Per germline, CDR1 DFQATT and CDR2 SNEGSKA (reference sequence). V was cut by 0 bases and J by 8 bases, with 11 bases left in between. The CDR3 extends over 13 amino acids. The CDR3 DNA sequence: TGCAGTGCTAGAGATATGACCGTCCATGAGCAGTTCTTC. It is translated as CSARDMTVHEQFF.

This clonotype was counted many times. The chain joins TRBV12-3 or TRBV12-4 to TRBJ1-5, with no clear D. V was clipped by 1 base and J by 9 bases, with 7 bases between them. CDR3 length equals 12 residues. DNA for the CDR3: TGTGCCAGCAGTTTAGGAGCTGGGCCCCAGCATTTT. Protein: CASSLGAGPQHF.

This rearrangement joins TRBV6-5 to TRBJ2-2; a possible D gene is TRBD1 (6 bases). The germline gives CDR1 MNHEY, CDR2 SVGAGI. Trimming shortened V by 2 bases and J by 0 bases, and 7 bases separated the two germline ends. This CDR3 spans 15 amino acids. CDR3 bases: TGTGCCAGCAGTTACGGGACACCGAACACCGGGGAGCTGTTTTTT. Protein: CASSYGTPNTGELFF.

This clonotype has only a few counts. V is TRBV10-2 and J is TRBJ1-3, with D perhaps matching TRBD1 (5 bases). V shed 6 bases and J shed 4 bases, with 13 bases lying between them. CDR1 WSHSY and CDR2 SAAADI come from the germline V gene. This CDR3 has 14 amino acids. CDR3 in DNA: TGCGCCAGCAGAACCGGGACCCCCGGAAACACCATATATTTT. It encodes CASRTGTPGNTIYF.